This TCR beta chain was obtained from a study of cytomegalovirus exposure and HLA in healthy donors. Findings and limits, study-wide: Most CMV-associated TCR beta chains were later found to appear HLA-restricted.

Losses at the gene ends were 2 bases for V and 6 bases for J; bases not matched to a gene: 6. Germline V gene data show CDR1 as MRHNA and CDR2 as SNTAGT. This CDR3 is 14 amino acids long. This PCR relied on a set of 60 Vbeta primers and 13 Jbeta primers. Clones were read by immunoSEQ multiplex PCR, and TCRdb kept only the in-frame ones, dropping some. Recorded for this sample: around 140,000 clones. Of note for this clone: Its antigen is unidentified.

The receptor's source is a woman in her forties in good health and CMV-seronegative. The chain recombines TRBV6-4 with TRBJ1-2; TRBD1 matches at 7 bases. The specimen sequenced was PBMCs. This CDR3 is CASSDDDRDHGYTF. The CDR3 coding sequence is TGTGCCAGCAGTGACGACGACAGGGATCATGGCTACACCTTC.